The table lists the clone carrying this T cell receptor beta chain with a few counts. Its cognate antigen is unknown. The V gene's germline CDR1 is SGHRS and CDR2 YFSETQ. The CDR3 sequence is 16 residues long. V was trimmed by 0 bases and J by 2 bases, leaving 14 bases between them. Treatment given: oral pan-JAK inhibitor, 5-10 mg twice daily. Sorting of PBMCs yielded the CD4+ and CD8+ T cells. This sample is part of a study of CD8+ T cells in alopecia areata. Study as a whole: Affected scalp percentage determined the severity score of treated patients.

RNA, once extracted, was reverse transcribed into cDNA for use as the sequencing template. Assay used: immunoSEQ multiplex PCR; TCRdb lists only in-frame clones, some missing. The sample has 200,000 to 250,000 clones, approximately 72% seen once; the top ten hold about 1.2%. Study-level findings and limits: On tofacitinib, scalp clonality and expanded CD8+ clones among top 100 fell significantly.

The source material was CD4+ T cells sorted from blood, sampled between weeks 43 and 45, from a patient treated with tofacitinib. The receptor's source is a human donor with alopecia areata. This chain uses TRBV5-1 with TRBJ2-5, with D possibly being TRBD1 or TRBD2 (6 bases each). CDR3 region: CASSLGGRGTQETQYF. Written as DNA, the CDR3 is TGCGCCAGCAGCTTGGGCGGAAGGGGGACTCAAGAGACCCAGTACTTC.